This TCR beta chain stems from a study of blood T cell repertoires in COVID-19. Methods used by the authors: Researchers report that nucleated cell counts were estimated from reference gene primer amplification. TCRdb keeps only in-frame clones here, not all; method: immunoSEQ multiplex PCR. The V and J calls and the clone size are those of that table, but D and trimming were determined from the DNA. The sample contains 25,000 to 30,000 clones, 94% of which appear only once. The CDR3 has 14 amino acids. Germline CDR1 and CDR2: SGHRS and YFSETQ. Trimming at V came to 0 bases and at J to 7 bases, leaving 1 base not matched to a gene.

The specimen was peripheral blood. The chain recombines TRBV5-1 with TRBJ1-4; 9 bases fit TRBD1. This TCR came from a human donor with active COVID-19. The donor label of this sample is uncertain. The CDR3 DNA is TGCGCCAGCAGCTTGGGACAGGGGGGTGAAAAACTGTTTTTT. It yields the protein CASSLGQGGEKLFF.